What follows are 17 T cell receptor beta chains derived from one specimen sequenced in a study of shared T cell receptors in the human thymus. The table came from immunoSEQ multiplex PCR; TCRdb's copy has only in-frame clones and leaves some out. The table lists about 380,000 clones, just under 95% of them singletons. The sample taken for sequencing was thymocytes. The receptors were gathered from a human donor.

This clone was seen only once. V gene TRBV5-6 combines with J gene TRBJ1-1; 7 bases are a match to TRBD1. This CDR3 has 14 residues. V shed 4 bases, J shed 4 bases, and the junction held 7 bases outside the gene matches. The germline gives CDR1 SGHDT, CDR2 YYEEEE. CDR3 region: CASSRGTESTEAFF. For the CDR3, the DNA is TGTGCCAGCAGCCGAGGGACAGAGAGCACTGAAGCTTTCTTT.

The chain is built from TRBV10-3 and TRBJ2-7; 12 bases are a match to TRBD2. Germline assignment: CDR1 ENHRY and CDR2 SYGVKD. The CDR3 totals 17 residues. V shed 0 bases, J shed 3 bases, and the junction held 6 bases outside the gene matches. CDR3: CAISESLAGGPYYEQYF. In nucleotides, the CDR3 is TGTGCCATCAGTGAGTCACTAGCGGGAGGACCTTACTACGAGCAGTACTTC.

V usage is TRBV14 and J usage is TRBJ1-1; D is unclear. The CDR3 covers 13 residues. Trimming removed 0 bases at V and 1 base at J, with 3 bases between. Germline CDR1 reads SGHDN; CDR2 reads FVKESK. CDR3 sequence: CASSQDRNTEAFF. CDR3 DNA sequence: TGTGCCAGCAGCCAAGATCGGAACACTGAAGCTTTCTTT. The full variable domain, completed using reference TRBV14 and TRBJ1-1, is EAGVTQFPSHSVIEKGQTVTLRCDPISGHDNLYWYRRVMGKEIKFLLHFVKESKQDESGMPNNRFLAERTGGTYSTLKVQPAELEDSGVYFCASSQDRNTEAFFGQGTRLTVV.

Only a few counts were recorded for this clone. This chain links TRBV10-3 with TRBJ1-5; TRBD1 is a possible D gene (5 bases). The ends were cut back, 8 bases at V and 6 bases at J, with 11 bases in the middle. CDR1 is ENHRY and CDR2 is SYGVKD in the germline V gene. The CDR3 spans 12 residues. CDR3: CAIRGGGQPQHF. The CDR3 coding sequence is TGTGCCATCCGGGGGGGAGGTCAGCCCCAGCATTTT.

This chain joins TRBV5-1 and TRBJ2-3; 8 bases are a match to TRBD2. Germline V gene data show CDR1 as SGHRS and CDR2 as YFSETQ. The CDR3 length is 16 residues. The junction had 8 bases not matched to a gene; V was cut back by 1 base and J by 4 bases. For the CDR3, the DNA is TGCGCCAGCAGCTTGATTCCGGGACTAGTTCCAGATACGCAGTATTTT. Translating gives CASSLIPGLVPDTQYF.

This chain links TRBV10-3 with TRBJ2-1, with D unclear. CDR1 and CDR2 from the germline V gene are ENHRY and SYGVKD. The V gene lost 0 bases and the J gene lost 2 bases, with 8 bases spanning the gap. The CDR3 loop spans 15 amino acids. The CDR3: CAISESVGTYNEQFF. The CDR3 DNA reads as TGTGCCATCAGTGAGTCGGTGGGGACCTACAATGAGCAGTTCTTC.

The CDR3 spells CAWRAAGAGNEQFF. In DNA, the CDR3 is TGTGCCTGGAGAGCGGCGGGAGCGGGTAATGAGCAGTTCTTC. The rearrangement uses TRBV30 and TRBJ2-1; 7 bases match TRBD2. Germline V CDR1 and CDR2: GTSNPN, SVGIG (reference sequence). V dropped 3 bases and J dropped 7; count of bases not matched to a gene: 9. This CDR3 contains 14 residues.

The chain recombines TRBV5-6 with TRBJ1-3, with D unclear. The CDR3 has 15 residues. Germline V gene data show CDR1 as SGHDT and CDR2 as YYEEEE. Trimming took 0 bases from V and 0 from J, leaving 7 bases between them. In nucleotides, the CDR3 is TGTGCCAGCAGCTTGGCGGTGATCTCTGGAAACACCATATATTTT. It encodes CASSLAVISGNTIYF.

The V call is TRBV28, the J call TRBJ2-1; the match to TRBD1 covers 10 bases. CDR3 length: 14 amino acids. Germline V gene sequence: CDR1 MDHEN, CDR2 SYDVKM. The J segment lost 7 bases and the V segment lost 7 bases, leaving 7 bases of the junction unmatched. The CDR3 loop is CASTGTGDLNEQFF. The CDR3 DNA follows: TGTGCCAGCACTGGGACAGGGGACTTAAATGAGCAGTTCTTC.

The chain employs TRBV27 and TRBJ2-7; 8 nucleotides line up with TRBD1. The junction had 11 bases not matched to a gene; V was cut back by 6 bases and J by 7 bases. The CDR3 covers 14 residues. Germline lookup yields CDR1 MNHEY and CDR2 SMNVEV (reference sequence). The CDR3 region has the DNA TGTGCCAGCAGCCTACTGGACAGGGATACGGAGCAGTACTTC. Protein product: CASSLLDRDTEQYF.

The chain combines TRBV5-6 with TRBJ1-2; 11 bases agree with TRBD1. The CDR3 sequence is 13 residues long. Germline V lookup: CDR1 SGHDT, CDR2 YYEEEE. V lost 3 bases, J lost 5 bases, and 0 bases stayed unmatched. The CDR3, as DNA: TGTGCCAGCAGCTGGGACAGGGGGTATGGCTACACCTTC. This sequence encodes CASSWDRGYGYTF.

This clone was recorded only once. The chain recombines TRBV6-1 with TRBJ2-3; 16 bases align to TRBD2. Per the germline V gene, CDR1 is MNHNS and CDR2 is SASEGT. This CDR3 is built from 20 residues. J was trimmed by 5 bases and V by 0 bases; bases with no gene match: 11. CDR3 loop: CASSEAQGTSGRAEIDTQYF. The DNA for the CDR3 is TGTGCCAGCAGTGAAGCGCAGGGGACTAGCGGGAGGGCCGAAATAGATACGCAGTATTTT.

Only a few counts were recorded for this clone. The chain carries TRBV27 and TRBJ2-1, with TRBD2 matching over 7 bases. This CDR3 has 20 amino acids. Trimming at V came to 0 bases and at J to 4 bases, leaving 18 bases not matched to a gene. Germline V gene lookup returns CDR1 MNHEY and CDR2 SMNVEV (reference sequence). DNA of the CDR3: TGTGCCAGCAGTTTATCTTCTTCGTCGAGAGGTCGGGAGGTTTACAATGAGCAGTTCTTC. The encoded protein is CASSLSSSSRGREVYNEQFF.

The chain carries TRBV5-8 and TRBJ2-2, with a possible D match to TRBD1 (6 bases). CDR3 size: 15 residues. Per germline, CDR1 SGHTS and CDR2 YDEGEE. Trimming removed 0 bases at V and 4 bases at J, with 10 bases between. CDR3 region: CASSLVRGSTGELFF. Here the CDR3 DNA reads TGTGCCAGCAGCTTGGTCAGGGGAAGCACCGGGGAGCTGTTTTTT.

The V call is TRBV7-9, the J call TRBJ1-1, with 7 positions matching TRBD1. The germline gives CDR1 SEHNR, CDR2 FQNEAQ (reference sequence). Trimming removed 1 base from V and 1 base from J; junction bases left unmatched: 9. The CDR3 runs to 17 residues. CDR3 DNA: TGTGCCAGCAGCTTAGGTAGCAGGGGGAGCGGGAACACTGAAGCTTTCTTT. Its translation: CASSLGSRGSGNTEAFF.

V gene TRBV28 combines with J gene TRBJ1-1; D uncertain. V was trimmed by 2 bases and J by 7 bases, leaving 8 bases between them. The CDR3 has 12 amino acids. Germline V gene sequence: CDR1 MDHEN, CDR2 SYDVKM. The CDR3: CASSLKGREAFF. The DNA for the CDR3 is TGTGCCAGCAGTTTAAAGGGCCGTGAAGCTTTCTTT.

The chain employs TRBV11-2 and TRBJ2-2, with D hard to call. The CDR3 has 19 residues. Germline values: CDR1 SGHAT, CDR2 FQNNGV. V was cut by 5 bases and J by 0 bases, with 22 bases left in between. The CDR3 sequence is CASSADRGSLPPNTGELFF. The CDR3 region has the DNA TGTGCCAGCAGCGCCGACCGTGGATCGCTCCCCCCGAACACCGGGGAGCTGTTTTTT.